Shown below are 3 T cell receptor beta chains from a single sample sequenced in a study of T cells in Graves' hyperthyroidism and ophthalmopathy. From RNA transcripts, TCR beta CDR3 regions were amplified. First-round RT-PCR of the TCR CDR3 relied on the HTBI primer set. TCRdb reprocessed the multiplex PCR reads via MiXCR and lists one record per CDR3 protein. The sample consists of around 33,000 distinct CDR3 sequences, around 50% of them appearing once. Sequencing was done on a sample of blood. These receptors were taken from a woman aged 50 to 60 with Graves' hyperthyroidism that later progressed to Graves' ophthalmopathy.

This clonotype was observed at least ten times. The chain joins TRBV11-3 to TRBJ2-7, with TRBD1 matching over 7 bases. The ends lost 5 bases at V and 3 bases at J; junction bases unmatched: 7. Germline V gene data show CDR1 as SGHNT and CDR2 as YENEEA. The CDR3 totals 14 residues. CDR3 amino acids: CASSQEQGFYEQYF. The CDR3 bases are TGTGCCAGCAGCCAAGAACAGGGGTTCTACGAGCAGTACTTC.

This clonotype was counted ten times or more. The genes are TRBV10-3 and TRBJ2-4; 11 nucleotides agree with TRBD1. Germline V gives CDR1 ENHRY, CDR2 SYGVKD. V gave up 6 bases and J gave up 6 bases; unmatched junction bases: 4. This CDR3 is built from 14 residues. The CDR3 protein is CAIRGQGVGNIQYF. The CDR3 nucleotides are TGTGCCATCAGGGGACAGGGGGTTGGAAACATTCAGTACTTC.

This chain uses TRBV5-1 with TRBJ2-7, with a tentative D call TRBD1 (5 bases). V was clipped by 3 bases and J by 0 bases, with 10 bases between them. The germline gives CDR1 SGHRS, CDR2 YFSETQ. CDR3 size: 14 residues. CDR3 sequence: CASSSETDSYEQYF. CDR3 nucleotides: TGCGCCAGCAGCTCTGAGACAGACTCCTACGAGCAGTACTTC.